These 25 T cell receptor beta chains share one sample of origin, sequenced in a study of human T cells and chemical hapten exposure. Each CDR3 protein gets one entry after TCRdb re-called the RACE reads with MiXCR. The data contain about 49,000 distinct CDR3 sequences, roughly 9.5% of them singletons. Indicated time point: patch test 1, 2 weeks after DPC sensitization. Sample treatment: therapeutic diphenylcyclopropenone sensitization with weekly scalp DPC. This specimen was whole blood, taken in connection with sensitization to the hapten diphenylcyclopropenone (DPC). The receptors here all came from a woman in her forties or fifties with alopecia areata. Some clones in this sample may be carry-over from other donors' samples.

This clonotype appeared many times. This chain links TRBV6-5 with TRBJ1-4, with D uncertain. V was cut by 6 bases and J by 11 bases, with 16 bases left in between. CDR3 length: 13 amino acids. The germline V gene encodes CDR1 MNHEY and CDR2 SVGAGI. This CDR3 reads CASSTSLGEKLFF. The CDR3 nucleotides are TGTGCCAGCAGCACATCGCTAGGCGAGAAACTGTTTTTT.

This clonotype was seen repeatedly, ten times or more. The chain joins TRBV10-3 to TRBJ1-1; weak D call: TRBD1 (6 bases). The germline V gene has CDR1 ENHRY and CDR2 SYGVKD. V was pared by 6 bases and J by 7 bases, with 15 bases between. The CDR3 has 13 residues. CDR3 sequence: CAISPTGKGEAFF. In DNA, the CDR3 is TGTGCCATCAGCCCGACAGGTAAAGGTGAAGCTTTCTTT.

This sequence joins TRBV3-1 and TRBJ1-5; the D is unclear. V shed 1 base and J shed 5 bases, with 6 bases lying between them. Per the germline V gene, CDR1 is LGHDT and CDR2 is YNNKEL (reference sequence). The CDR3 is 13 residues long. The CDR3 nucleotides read TGTGCCAGCAGCCAAGGAAGGTATCAGCCCCAGCATTTT. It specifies CASSQGRYQPQHF.

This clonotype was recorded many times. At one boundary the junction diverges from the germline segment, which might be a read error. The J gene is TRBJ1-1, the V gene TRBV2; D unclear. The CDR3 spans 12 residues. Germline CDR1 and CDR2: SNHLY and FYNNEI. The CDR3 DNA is TGTGCCAGCAGGGAAGAGAACACTGAAGCTTTCTTT. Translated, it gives CASREENTEAFF.

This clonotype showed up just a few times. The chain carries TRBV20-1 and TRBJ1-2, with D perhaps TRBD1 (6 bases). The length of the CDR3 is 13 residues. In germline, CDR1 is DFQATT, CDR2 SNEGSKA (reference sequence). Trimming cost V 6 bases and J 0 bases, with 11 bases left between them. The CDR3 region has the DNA TGCAGTGCCGGGACAACCGCTAACTATGGCTACACCTTC. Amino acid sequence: CSAGTTANYGYTF.

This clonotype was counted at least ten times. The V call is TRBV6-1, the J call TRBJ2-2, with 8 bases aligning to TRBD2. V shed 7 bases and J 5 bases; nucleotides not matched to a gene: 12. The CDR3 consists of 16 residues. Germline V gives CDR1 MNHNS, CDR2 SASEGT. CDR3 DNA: TGTGCCAGCACCCGAAAAGCGGGAGTATTTACCGGGGAGCTGTTTTTT. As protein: CASTRKAGVFTGELFF.

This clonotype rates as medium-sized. The CDR3 region has the DNA TGTGCCAGCAGCTTGGGACACAGGATAGGAGAGACCCAGTACTTC. Encoded protein: CASSLGHRIGETQYF. This sequence joins TRBV7-9 and TRBJ2-5; D perhaps matches TRBD1 (6 bases). Germline values: CDR1 SEHNR, CDR2 FQNEAQ (reference sequence). V lost 3 bases and J 4 bases, leaving 15 bases between the germline ends. This CDR3 comprises 15 residues.

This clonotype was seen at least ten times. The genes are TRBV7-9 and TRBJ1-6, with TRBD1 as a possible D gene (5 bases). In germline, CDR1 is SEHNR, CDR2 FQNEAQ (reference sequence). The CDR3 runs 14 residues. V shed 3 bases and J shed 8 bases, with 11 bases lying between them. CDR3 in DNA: TGTGCCAGCAGCTTCGATGGGGGGGATTCACCCCTCCACTTT. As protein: CASSFDGGDSPLHF.

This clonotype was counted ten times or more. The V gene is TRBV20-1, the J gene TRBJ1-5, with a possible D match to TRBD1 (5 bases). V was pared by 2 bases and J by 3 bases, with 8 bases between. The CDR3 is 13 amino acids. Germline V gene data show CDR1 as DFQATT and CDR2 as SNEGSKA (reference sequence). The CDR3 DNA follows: TGCAGTGCTAGAATCGGGACCAATCAGCCCCAGCATTTT. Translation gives CSARIGTNQPQHF.

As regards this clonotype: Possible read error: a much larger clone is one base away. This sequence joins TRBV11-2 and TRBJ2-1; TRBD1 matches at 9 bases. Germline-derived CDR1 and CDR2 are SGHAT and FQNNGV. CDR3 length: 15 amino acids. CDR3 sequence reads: CAGSLGTGSYNEQFF. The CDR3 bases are TGTGCCGGCAGCTTGGGGACAGGGTCCTACAATGAGCAGTTCTTC.

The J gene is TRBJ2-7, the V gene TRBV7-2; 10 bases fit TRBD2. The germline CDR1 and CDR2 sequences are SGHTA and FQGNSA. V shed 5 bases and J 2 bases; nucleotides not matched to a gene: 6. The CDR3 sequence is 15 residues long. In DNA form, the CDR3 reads TGTGCCAGCAGCCTCGGACTAGCGGTGGCCTACGAGCAGTACTTC. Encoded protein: CASSLGLAVAYEQYF.

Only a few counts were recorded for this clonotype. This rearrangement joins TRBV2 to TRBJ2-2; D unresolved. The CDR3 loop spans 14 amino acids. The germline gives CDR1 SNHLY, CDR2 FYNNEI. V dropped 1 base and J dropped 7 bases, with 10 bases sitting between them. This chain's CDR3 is CASSEVRVGGELFF. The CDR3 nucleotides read TGTGCCAGCAGTGAAGTTAGGGTCGGCGGGGAGCTGTTTTTT.

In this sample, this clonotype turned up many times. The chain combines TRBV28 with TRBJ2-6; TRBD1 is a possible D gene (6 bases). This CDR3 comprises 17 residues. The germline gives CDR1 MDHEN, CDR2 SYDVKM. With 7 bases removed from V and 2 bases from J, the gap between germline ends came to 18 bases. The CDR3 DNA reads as TGTGCCAGCATATCCGTTTTGGGGGCTACTGGGGCCAACGTCCTGACTTTC. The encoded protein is CASISVLGATGANVLTF.

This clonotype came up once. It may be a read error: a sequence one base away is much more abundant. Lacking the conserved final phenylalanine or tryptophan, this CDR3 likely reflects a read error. The CDR3: CASSPAGDTEAFI. Written as DNA, the CDR3 is TGTGCCAGCTCACCGGCAGGGGACACTGAAGCTTTCATT. The V and J genes are TRBV18 and TRBJ1-1; maybe TRBD1 (6 bases). This CDR3 spans 13 amino acids. Germline CDR1 reads KGHSH; CDR2 reads LQKENI. The V and J ends lost 3 bases and 3 bases respectively, with 8 bases between them.

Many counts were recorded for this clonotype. The CDR3 DNA reads TGTGCCAGCAGCCCCGGGGCGGGGCCCCAAGAGACCCAGTACTTC. Protein sequence: CASSPGAGPQETQYF. The chain has TRBV11-2 and TRBJ2-5; D may be TRBD2 (6 bases). Trimming shortened V by 5 bases and J by 1 base, and 14 bases separated the two germline ends. This CDR3 region has 15 residues. Germline loops: CDR1 SGHAT, CDR2 FQNNGV.

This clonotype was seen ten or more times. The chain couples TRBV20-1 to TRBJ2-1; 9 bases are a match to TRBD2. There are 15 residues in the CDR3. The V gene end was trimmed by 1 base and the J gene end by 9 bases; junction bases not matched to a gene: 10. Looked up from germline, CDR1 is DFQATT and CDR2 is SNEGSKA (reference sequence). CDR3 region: CSARVGIAGAGEQFF. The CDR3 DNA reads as TGCAGTGCTAGAGTAGGCATAGCGGGAGCTGGTGAGCAGTTCTTC.

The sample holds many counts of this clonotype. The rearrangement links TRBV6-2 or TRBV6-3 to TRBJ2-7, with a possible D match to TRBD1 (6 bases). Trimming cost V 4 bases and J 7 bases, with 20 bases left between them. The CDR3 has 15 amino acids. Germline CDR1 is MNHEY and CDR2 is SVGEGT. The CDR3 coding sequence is TGTGCCAGCAGTTGGGACACTGGACTTCGTATGGAGCAGTACTTC. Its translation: CASSWDTGLRMEQYF.

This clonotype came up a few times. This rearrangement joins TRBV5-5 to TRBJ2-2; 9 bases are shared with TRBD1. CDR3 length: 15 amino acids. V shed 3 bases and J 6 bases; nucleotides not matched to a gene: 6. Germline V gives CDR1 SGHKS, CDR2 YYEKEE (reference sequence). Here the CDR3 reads CASSSRDRAPGELFF. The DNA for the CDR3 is TGTGCCAGCAGCTCCCGGGACAGGGCCCCCGGGGAGCTGTTTTTT.

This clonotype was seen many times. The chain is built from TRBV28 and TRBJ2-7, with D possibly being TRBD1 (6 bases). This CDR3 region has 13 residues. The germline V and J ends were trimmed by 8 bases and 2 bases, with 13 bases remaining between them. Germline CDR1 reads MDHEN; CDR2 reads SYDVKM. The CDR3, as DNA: TGTGCCAGCTGGGGGCAATCCCCCTACGAGCAGTACTTC. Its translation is CASWGQSPYEQYF.

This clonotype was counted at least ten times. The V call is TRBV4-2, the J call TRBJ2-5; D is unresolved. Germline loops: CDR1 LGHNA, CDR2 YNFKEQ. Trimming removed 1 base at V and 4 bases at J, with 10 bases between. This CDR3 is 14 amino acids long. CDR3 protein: CASSQGIERETQYF. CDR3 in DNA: TGTGCCAGCAGCCAAGGAATTGAGAGAGAGACCCAGTACTTC.

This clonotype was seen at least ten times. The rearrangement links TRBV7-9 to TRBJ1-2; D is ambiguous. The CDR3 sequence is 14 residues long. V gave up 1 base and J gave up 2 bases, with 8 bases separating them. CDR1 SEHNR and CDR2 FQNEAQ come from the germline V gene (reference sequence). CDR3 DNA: TGTGCCAGCAGCTTAGATGTCCAGAACTATGGCTACACCTTC. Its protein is CASSLDVQNYGYTF.

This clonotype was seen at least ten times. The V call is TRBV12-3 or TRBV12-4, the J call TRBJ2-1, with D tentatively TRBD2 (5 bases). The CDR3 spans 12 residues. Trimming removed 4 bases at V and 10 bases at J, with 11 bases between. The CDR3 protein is CASSSSRKEQFF. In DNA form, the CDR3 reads TGTGCCAGCAGTTCTAGCCGTAAAGAGCAGTTCTTC.

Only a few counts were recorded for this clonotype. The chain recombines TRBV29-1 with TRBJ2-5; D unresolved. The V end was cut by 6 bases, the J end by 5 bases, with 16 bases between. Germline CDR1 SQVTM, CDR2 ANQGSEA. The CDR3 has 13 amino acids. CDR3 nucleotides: TGCAGCGTCCTTACGACCAGCGTGGAGACCCAGTACTTC. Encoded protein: CSVLTTSVETQYF.

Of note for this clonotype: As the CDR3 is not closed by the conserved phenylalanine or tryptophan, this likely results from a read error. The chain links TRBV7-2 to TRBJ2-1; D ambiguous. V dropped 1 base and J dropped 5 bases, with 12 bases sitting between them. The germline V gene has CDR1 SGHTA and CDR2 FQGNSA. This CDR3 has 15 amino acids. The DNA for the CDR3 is TGTGCCAGCAGCTTAGATAGTGTCTATAACAATGAGCAGTTCCTC. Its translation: CASSLDSVYNNEQFL.

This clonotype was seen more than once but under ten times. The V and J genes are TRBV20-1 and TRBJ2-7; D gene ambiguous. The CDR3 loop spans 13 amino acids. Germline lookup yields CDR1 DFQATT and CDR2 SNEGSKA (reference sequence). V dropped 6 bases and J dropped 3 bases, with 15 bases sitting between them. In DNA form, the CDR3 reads TGCAGTGCCGCGCCGGACGTAGGCTACGAGCAGTACTTC. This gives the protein CSAAPDVGYEQYF.